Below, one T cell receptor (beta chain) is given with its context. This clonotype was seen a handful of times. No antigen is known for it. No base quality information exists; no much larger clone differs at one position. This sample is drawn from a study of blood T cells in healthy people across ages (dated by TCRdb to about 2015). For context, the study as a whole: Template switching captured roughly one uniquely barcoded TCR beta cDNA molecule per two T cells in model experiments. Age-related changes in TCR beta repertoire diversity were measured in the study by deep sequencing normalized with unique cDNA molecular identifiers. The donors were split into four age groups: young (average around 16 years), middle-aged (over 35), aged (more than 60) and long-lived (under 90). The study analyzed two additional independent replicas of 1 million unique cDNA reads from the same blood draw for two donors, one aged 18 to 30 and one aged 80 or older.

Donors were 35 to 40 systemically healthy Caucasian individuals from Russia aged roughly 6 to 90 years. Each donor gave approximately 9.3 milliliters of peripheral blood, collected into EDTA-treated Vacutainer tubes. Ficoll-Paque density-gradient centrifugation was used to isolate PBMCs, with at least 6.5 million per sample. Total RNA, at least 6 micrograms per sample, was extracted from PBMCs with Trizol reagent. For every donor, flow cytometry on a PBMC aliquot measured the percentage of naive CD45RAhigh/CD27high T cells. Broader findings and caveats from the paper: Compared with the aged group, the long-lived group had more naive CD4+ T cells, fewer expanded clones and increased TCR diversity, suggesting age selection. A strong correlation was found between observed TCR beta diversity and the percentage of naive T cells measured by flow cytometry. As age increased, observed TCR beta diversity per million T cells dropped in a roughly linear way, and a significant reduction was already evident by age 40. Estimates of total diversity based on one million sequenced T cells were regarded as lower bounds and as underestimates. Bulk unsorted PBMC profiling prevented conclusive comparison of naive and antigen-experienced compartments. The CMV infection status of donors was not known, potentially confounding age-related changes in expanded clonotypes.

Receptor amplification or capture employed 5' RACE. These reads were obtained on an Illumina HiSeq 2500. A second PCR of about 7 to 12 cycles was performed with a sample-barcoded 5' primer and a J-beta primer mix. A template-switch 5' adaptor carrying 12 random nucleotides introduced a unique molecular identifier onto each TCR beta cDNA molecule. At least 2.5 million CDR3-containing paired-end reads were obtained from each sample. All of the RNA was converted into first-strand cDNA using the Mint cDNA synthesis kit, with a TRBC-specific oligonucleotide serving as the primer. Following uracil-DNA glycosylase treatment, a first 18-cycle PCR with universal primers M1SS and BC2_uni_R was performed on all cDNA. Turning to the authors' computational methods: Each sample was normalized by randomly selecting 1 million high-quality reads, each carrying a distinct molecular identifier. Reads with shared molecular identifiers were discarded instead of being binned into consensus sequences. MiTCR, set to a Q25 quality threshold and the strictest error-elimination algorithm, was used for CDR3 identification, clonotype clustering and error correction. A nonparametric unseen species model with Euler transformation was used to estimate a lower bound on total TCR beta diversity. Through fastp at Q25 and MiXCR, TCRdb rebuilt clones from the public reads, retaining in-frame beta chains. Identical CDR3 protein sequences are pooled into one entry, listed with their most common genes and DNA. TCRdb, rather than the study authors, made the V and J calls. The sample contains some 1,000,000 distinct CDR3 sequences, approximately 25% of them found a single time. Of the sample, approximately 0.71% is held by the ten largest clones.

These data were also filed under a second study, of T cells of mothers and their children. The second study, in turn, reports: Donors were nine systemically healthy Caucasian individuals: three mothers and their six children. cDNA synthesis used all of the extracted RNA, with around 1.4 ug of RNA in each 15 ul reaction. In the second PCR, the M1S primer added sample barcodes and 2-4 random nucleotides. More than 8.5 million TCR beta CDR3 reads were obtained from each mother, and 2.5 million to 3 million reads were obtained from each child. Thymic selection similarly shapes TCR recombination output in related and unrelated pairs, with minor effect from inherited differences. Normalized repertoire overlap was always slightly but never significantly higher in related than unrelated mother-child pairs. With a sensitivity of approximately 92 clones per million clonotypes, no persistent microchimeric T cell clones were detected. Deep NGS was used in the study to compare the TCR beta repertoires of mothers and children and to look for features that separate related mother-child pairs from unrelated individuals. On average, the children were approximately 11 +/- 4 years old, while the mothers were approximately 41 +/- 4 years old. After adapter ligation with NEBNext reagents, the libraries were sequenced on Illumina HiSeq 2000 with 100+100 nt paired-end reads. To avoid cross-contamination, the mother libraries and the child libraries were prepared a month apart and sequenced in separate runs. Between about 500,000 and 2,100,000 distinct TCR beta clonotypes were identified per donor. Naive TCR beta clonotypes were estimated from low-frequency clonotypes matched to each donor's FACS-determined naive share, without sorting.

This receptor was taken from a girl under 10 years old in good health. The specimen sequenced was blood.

Read as DNA, the sequence is TGTGCCAGCAGCTCTATAGGGACAGGGCCCCTCCACTTT. This codes for CASSSIGTGPLHF. The chain joins TRBV7-2 to TRBJ1-6; 9 central nucleotides agree with TRBD1. V loses 4 bases at its end and J loses 13 bases; junction bases beyond the gene matches: 5. From a lookup of the germline V gene, CDR1 and CDR2 are SGHTA and FQGNSA. Reading from cysteine to phenylalanine, the CDR3 counts 13 amino acids. Kept here is only the CDR3 DNA, which spans 39 bases and is read in frame from base 1.